This T cell receptor beta chain originates from a study of T-cell reconstitution after alpha-beta-depleted transplantation in children. This clonotype has a count of ten or more. V gave up 6 bases and J gave up 4 bases; unmatched junction bases: 8. There are 15 residues in the CDR3. Using unique molecular identifiers, the investigators prepared the TCRbeta library. TCRdb used MiXCR to reprocess the PCR reads, holding one entry per CDR3 protein. The repertoire has about 640,000 distinct CDR3 sequences, over 15% of them found once; the top ten carry around 0.96%. This clonotype was sampled from a human donor who donated a stem cell graft to a child with acute myeloid leukemia. The sample in question was PBMCs from the stem cell graft donor, obtained from the stem cell graft. The V and J genes are TRBV12-3 or TRBV12-4 and TRBJ2-1, with 8 positions matching TRBD2. The CDR3 bases are TGTGCCAGCAGCGAGTCGGGGGGGGCATACAATGAGCAGTTCTTC. This translates into CASSESGGAYNEQFF.